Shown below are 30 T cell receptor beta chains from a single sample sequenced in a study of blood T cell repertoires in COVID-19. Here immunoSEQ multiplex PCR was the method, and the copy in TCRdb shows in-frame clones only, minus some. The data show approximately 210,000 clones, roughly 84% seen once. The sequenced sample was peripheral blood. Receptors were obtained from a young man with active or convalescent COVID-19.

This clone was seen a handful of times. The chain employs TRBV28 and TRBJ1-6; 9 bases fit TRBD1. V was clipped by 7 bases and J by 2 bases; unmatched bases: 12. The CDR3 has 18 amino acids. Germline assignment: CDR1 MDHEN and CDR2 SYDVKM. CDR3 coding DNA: TGTGCCAGCAATTTTGCACAGGGGGCGACCACCTATAATTCACCCCTCCACTTT. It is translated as CASNFAQGATTYNSPLHF.

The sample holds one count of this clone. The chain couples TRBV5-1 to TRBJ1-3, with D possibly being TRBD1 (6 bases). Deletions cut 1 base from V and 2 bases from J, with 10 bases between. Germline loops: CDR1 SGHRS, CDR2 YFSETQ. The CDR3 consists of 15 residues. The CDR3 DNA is TGCGCCAGCAGCTTGCCCACAGGGACTGGAAACACCATATATTTT. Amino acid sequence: CASSLPTGTGNTIYF. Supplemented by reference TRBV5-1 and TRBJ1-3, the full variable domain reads KAGVTQTPRYLIKTRGQQVTLSCSPISGHRSVSWYQQTPGQGLQFLFEYFSETQRNKGNFPGRFSGRQFSNSRSEMNVSTLELGDSALYLCASSLPTGTGNTIYFGEGSWLTVV.

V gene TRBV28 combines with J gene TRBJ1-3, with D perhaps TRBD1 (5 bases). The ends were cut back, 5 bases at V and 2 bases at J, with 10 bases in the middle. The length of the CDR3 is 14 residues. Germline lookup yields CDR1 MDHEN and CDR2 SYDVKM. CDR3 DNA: TGTGCCAGCAGTCCCGGGGGGACTGGAAACACCATATATTTT. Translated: CASSPGGTGNTIYF.

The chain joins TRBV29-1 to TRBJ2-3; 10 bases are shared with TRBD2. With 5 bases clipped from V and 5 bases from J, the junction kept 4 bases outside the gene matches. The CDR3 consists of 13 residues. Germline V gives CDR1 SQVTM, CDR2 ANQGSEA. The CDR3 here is CSVPSGSVDTQYF. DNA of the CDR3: TGCAGCGTTCCTAGCGGGAGCGTAGATACGCAGTATTTT.

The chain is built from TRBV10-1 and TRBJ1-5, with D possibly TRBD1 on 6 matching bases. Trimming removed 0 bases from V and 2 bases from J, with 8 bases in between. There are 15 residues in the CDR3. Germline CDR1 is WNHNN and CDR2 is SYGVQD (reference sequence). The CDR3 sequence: CASSESGAGNQPQHF. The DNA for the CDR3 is TGCGCCAGCAGTGAGTCGGGGGCGGGCAATCAGCCCCAGCATTTT.

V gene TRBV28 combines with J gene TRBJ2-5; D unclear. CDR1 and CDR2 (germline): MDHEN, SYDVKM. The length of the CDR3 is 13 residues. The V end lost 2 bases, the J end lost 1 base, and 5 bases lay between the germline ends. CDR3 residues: CASSLVGQETQYF. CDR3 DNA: TGTGCCAGCAGTTTAGTCGGCCAAGAGACCCAGTACTTC.

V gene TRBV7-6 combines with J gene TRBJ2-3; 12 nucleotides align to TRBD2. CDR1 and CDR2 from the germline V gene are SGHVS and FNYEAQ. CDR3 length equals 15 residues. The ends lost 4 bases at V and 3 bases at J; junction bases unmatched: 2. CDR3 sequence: CASSWTSGDTDTQYF. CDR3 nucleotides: TGTGCCAGCAGCTGGACTAGCGGGGATACAGATACGCAGTATTTT.

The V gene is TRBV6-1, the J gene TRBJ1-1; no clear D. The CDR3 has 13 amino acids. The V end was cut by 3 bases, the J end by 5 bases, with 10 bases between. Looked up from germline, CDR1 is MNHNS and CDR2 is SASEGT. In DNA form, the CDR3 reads TGTGCCAGCAGTGAGCCCGTCGGGACTGAAGCTTTCTTT. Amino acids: CASSEPVGTEAFF.

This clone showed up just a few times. The CDR3 DNA reads TGTGCCAGCAGCTTATTAAACGAGCAGTACTTC. Translating gives CASSLLNEQYF. The chain joins TRBV7-2 to TRBJ2-7; D gene unclear. Trimming took off 2 bases at V and 5 bases at J, with 4 bases between the two ends. The CDR3 runs 11 residues. Germline V gene lookup returns CDR1 SGHTA and CDR2 FQGNSA.

This chain's CDR3 is CATSDFGGDEQYF. The CDR3 DNA sequence: TGTGCCACCAGTGATTTTGGGGGCGACGAGCAGTACTTC. The chain uses TRBV24-1 and TRBJ2-7, with a possible D match to TRBD1 (6 bases). The germline V and J ends were trimmed by 1 base and 5 bases, with 8 bases remaining between them. The CDR3 extends over 13 amino acids. The germline CDR1 and CDR2 sequences are KGHDR and SFDVKD.

CDR3 coding DNA: TGTGCCAGCAGTTTATTCGGCGGGGGCCAAGAGACCCAGTACTTC. Protein sequence: CASSLFGGGQETQYF. This chain uses TRBV28 with TRBJ2-5; 7 bases agree with TRBD2. Germline V CDR1 and CDR2: MDHEN, SYDVKM. This CDR3 is built from 15 residues. V lost 1 base, J lost 1 base, and 3 bases stayed unmatched.

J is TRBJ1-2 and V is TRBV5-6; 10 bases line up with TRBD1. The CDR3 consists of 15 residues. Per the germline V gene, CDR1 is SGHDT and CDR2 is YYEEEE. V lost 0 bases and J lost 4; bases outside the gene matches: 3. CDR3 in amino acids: CASSLEGTGAYGYTF. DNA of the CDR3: TGTGCCAGCAGCTTGGAAGGGACAGGGGCCTATGGCTACACCTTC.

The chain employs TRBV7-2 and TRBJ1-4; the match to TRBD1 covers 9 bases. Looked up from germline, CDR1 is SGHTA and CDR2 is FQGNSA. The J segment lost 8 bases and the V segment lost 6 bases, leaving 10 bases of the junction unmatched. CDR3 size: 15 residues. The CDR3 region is CASRITGGRWEKLFF. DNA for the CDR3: TGTGCCAGCAGAATCACAGGGGGCAGGTGGGAAAAACTGTTTTTT.

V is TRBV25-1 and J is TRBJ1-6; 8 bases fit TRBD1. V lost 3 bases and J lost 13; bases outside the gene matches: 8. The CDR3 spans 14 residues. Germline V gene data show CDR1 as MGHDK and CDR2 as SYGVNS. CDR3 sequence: CASSDSGGLAPLHF. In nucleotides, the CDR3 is TGTGCCAGCAGTGACTCAGGGGGCTTGGCGCCCCTCCACTTT.

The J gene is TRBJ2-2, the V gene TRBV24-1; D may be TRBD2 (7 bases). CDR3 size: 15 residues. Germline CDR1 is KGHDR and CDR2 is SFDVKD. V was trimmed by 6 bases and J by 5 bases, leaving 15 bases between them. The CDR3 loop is CATSPSGGATGELFF. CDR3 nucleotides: TGTGCCACCAGTCCCTCGGGGGGCGCAACCGGGGAGCTGTTTTTT.

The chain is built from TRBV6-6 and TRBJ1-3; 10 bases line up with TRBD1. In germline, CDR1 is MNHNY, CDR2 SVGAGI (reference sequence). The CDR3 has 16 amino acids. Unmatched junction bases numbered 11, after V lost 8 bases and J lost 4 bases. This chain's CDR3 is CASRGVGQGQGNTIYF. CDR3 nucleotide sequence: TGTGCCAGCCGTGGCGTGGGACAGGGGCAAGGAAACACCATATATTTT.

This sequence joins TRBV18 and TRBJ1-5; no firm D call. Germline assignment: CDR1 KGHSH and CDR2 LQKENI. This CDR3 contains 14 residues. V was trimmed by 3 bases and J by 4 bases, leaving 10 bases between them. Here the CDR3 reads CASSPVGPNQPQHF. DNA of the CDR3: TGTGCCAGCTCACCCGTGGGCCCTAATCAGCCCCAGCATTTT.

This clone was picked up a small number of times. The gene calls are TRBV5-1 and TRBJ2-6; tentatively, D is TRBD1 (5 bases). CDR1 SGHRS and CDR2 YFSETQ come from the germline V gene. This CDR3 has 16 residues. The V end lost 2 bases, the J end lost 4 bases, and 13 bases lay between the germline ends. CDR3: CASSFYPGAGANVLTF. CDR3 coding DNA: TGCGCCAGCAGCTTTTACCCTGGGGCAGGGGCCAACGTCCTGACTTTC.

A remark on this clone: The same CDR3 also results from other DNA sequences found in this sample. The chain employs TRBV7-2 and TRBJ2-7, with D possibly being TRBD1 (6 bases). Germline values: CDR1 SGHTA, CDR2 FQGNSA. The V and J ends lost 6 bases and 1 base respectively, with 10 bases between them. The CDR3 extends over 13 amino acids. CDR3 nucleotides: TGTGCCAGCAGTCGCGACAGGTCCTACGAGCAGTACTTC. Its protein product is CASSRDRSYEQYF. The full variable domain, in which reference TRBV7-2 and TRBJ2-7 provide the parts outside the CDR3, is GAGVSQSPSNKVTEKGKDVELRCDPISGHTALYWYRQSLGQGLEFLIYFQGNSAPDKSGLPSDRFSAERTGGSVSTLTIQRTQQEDSAVYLCASSRDRSYEQYFGPGTRLTVT.

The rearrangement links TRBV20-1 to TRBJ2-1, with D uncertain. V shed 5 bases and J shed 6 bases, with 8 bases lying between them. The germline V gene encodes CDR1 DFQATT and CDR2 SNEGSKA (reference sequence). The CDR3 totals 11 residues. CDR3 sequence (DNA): TGCAGTGCTGGCCAGTCCAATGAGCAGTTCTTC. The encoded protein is CSAGQSNEQFF.

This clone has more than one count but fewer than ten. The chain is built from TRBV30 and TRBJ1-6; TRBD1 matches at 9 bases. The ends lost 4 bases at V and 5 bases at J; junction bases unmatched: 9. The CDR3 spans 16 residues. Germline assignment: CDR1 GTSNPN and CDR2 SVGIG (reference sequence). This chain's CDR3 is CAWTLKQGANNSPLHF. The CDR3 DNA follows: TGTGCCTGGACCTTGAAACAGGGGGCTAATAATTCACCCCTCCACTTT.

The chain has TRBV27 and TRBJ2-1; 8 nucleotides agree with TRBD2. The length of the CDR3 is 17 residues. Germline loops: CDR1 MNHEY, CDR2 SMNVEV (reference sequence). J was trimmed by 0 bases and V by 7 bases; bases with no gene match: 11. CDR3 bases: TGTGCCAGCATCCCTGGCCGGGCGGGGGGCTCCTACAATGAGCAGTTCTTC. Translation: CASIPGRAGGSYNEQFF.

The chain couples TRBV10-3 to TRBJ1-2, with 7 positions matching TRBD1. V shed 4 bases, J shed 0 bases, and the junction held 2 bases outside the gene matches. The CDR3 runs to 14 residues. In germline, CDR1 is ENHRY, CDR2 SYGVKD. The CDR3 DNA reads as TGTGCCATCAGTGTGGGACAGTCTAACTATGGCTACACCTTC. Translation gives CAISVGQSNYGYTF.

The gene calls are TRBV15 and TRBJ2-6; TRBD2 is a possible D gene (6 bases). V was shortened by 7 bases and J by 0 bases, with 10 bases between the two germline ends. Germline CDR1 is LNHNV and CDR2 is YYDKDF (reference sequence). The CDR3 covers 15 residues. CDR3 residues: CATTPGGSGANVLTF. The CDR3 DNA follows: TGTGCCACCACACCCGGGGGCTCTGGGGCCAACGTCCTGACTTTC.

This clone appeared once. The CDR3 DNA reads as TGTGCCGCCACGTCCGGGACAGACTCCACTGAAGCTTTCTTT. Translation gives CAATSGTDSTEAFF. The chain combines TRBV15 with TRBJ1-1, with 7 bases identical to TRBD1. J lost 4 bases, V lost 11 bases, and 13 bases had no gene match. The CDR3 extends over 14 amino acids. Germline V gives CDR1 LNHNV, CDR2 YYDKDF (reference sequence).

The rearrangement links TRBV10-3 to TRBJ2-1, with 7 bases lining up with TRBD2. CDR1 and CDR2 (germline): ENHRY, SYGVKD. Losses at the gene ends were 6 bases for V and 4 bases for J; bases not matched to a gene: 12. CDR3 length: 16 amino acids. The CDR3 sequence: CAISPQGGGFYNEQFF. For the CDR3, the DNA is TGTGCCATCAGCCCCCAAGGCGGGGGATTTTACAATGAGCAGTTCTTC.

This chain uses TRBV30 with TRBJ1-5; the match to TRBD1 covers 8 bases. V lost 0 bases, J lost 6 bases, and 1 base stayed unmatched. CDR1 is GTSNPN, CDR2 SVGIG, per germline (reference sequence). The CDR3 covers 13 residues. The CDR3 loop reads CAWSVQGGQPQHF. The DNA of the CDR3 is TGTGCCTGGAGTGTACAGGGGGGTCAGCCCCAGCATTTT.

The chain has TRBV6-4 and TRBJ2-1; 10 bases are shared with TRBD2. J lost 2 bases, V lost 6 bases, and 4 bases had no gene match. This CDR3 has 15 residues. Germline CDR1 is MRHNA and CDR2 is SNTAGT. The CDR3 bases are TGTGCCAGCAGAACCACTAGCGGGGCCTACAATGAGCAGTTCTTC. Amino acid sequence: CASRTTSGAYNEQFF.

The CDR3 region has the DNA TGTGCCAGCAGCTGGACAGGCTATCAGCCCCAGCATTTT. Its protein is CASSWTGYQPQHF. The V gene is TRBV7-2, the J gene TRBJ1-5, with TRBD1 identical over 7 bases. This CDR3 spans 13 amino acids. The germline V gene has CDR1 SGHTA and CDR2 FQGNSA. The V gene end was trimmed by 4 bases and the J gene end by 5 bases; junction bases not matched to a gene: 2.

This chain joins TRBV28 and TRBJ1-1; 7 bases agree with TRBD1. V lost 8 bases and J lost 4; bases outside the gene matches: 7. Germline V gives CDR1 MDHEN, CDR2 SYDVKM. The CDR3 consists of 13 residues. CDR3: CASASGGTTEAFF. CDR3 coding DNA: TGTGCCAGCGCCTCAGGGGGGACCACTGAAGCTTTCTTT.